The rows below give T cell receptor beta chains drawn from one sample of a study of blood T cell repertoires in COVID-19. Repertoires were generated with immunoSEQ multiplex PCR, while TCRdb's copy carries only in-frame clones and drops some. The sample lists 390,000 or so clones, 75% to 90% occurring once. Sequences were obtained from peripheral blood. These receptors originate from a woman aged 30 to 39 with active or convalescent COVID-19. CDR3s include the opening cysteine and the closing phenylalanine or tryptophan. A D gene is named only where the DNA matches it firmly. Where a row states a size, it is once, few, many or the class of an expanded clone; other rows omit it.

size,D,V,J,DNA,CDR3
once,TRBD1,TRBV3-1/TRBV3-2,TRBJ1-1,TGTGCCAGCAGCCACAGGGGGGACACTGAAGCTTTCTTT,CASSHRGDTEAFF
NA,NA,TRBV7-9,TRBJ1-5,TGTGCCAGCAGCTTAGAGTGCGGAGGCAATCAGCCCCAGCATTTT,CASSLECGGNQPQHF
NA,NA,TRBV6-4,TRBJ1-2,TGTGCCAGCAGTGACTCCCGGGGTTCGCGTGAAAACTATGGCTACACCTTC,CASSDSRGSRENYGYTF
NA,TRBD1,TRBV7-2,TRBJ2-7,TGTGCCAGCAGCAAAGGGACAGTGTACGAGCAGTACTTC,CASSKGTVYEQYF
NA,NA,TRBV20-1,TRBJ2-5,TGCAGTGCTAGTCGCGGAGTTCAAGAGACCCAGTACTTC,CSASRGVQETQYF
few,TRBD1,TRBV6-4,TRBJ1-1,TGTGCCAGCAGAATTAAACAGGGGTTTGACACTGAAGCTTTCTTT,CASRIKQGFDTEAFF
NA,TRBD2,TRBV6-1,TRBJ2-1,TGTGCCAGCAGTGGTCTGCGGGGGGGGACCGCCACTGGGTCCAATGAGCAGTTCTTC,CASSGLRGGTATGSNEQFF
NA,NA,TRBV19,TRBJ1-1,TGTGCCAGTAGTATAGCCAACAGGGAACACACTGAAGCTTTCTTT,CASSIANREHTEAFF
few,NA,TRBV27,TRBJ2-2,TGTGCCAGCAGTTTATTCGCCGGGGAGCTGTTTTTT,CASSLFAGELFF
NA,TRBD1,TRBV4-1,TRBJ2-3,TGCGCCAGCAGCCAAGGCACAGGGGGCACTACAGATACGCAGTATTTT,CASSQGTGGTTDTQYF
few,NA,TRBV5-1,TRBJ1-2,TGCGCCAGCAGCTTGGGGGGAGGAAATGGCTACACCTTC,CASSLGGGNGYTF
NA,TRBD1,TRBV19,TRBJ2-6,TGTGCCAGTAGTAGACCTGGGACAGGGAAGAGCTCTGGGGCCAACGTCCTGACTTTC,CASSRPGTGKSSGANVLTF
NA,TRBD1,TRBV18,TRBJ2-7,TGTGCCAGCTCGCCTACAGGGGAAACCTCCTACGAGCAGTACTTC,CASSPTGETSYEQYF
once,TRBD1,TRBV11-2,TRBJ1-2,TGTGCCAGCAGCTCGGGACAGAACGTTTACGGCTACACCTTC,CASSSGQNVYGYTF
NA,NA,TRBV2,TRBJ2-3,TGTGCCAGCAGTGAAACAACCTTGAGCACAGATACGCAGTATTTT,CASSETTLSTDTQYF
NA,NA,TRBV13,TRBJ1-3,TGTGCCAGCAGCTTAGCCAGCTCTGGAAACACCATATATTTT,CASSLASSGNTIYF
NA,TRBD2,TRBV5-8,TRBJ2-1,TGTGCCAGCAGCTTAGGACTAGAGAACAATGAGCAGTTCTTC,CASSLGLENNEQFF
NA,NA,TRBV21-1,TRBJ2-7,TGTGCCAGCAGCAAAGAACGGCGGGAGGGCATAGAGGGGTACGAGCAGTACTTC,CASSKERREGIEGYEQYF
NA,TRBD1,TRBV27,TRBJ2-7,TGTGCCAGCAGACGGGACAGGGGCTCCTACGAGCAGTACTTC,CASRRDRGSYEQYF
NA,TRBD2,TRBV7-8,TRBJ2-1,TGTGCCAGCAGCTTCCTAGCGGGAGAGTACAATGAGCAGTTCTTC,CASSFLAGEYNEQFF
NA,NA,TRBV29-1,TRBJ2-6,TGCAGCGGTAGAGTCCCTGGGGCCAACGTCCTGACTTTC,CSGRVPGANVLTF
few,TRBD1,TRBV4-2,TRBJ1-5,TGTGCCAGCAGCCAAGACACAGGGACAGGAAATCAGCCCCAGCATTTT,CASSQDTGTGNQPQHF
many,TRBD2,TRBV2,TRBJ2-1,TGTGCCAGCAGTGTCACTAGCGGGGGGGAAATCTCCTACAATGAGCAGTTCTTC,CASSVTSGGEISYNEQFF
once,TRBD1,TRBV9,TRBJ2-7,TGTGCCAGCAGCGTCTCCAGTGGCGCCCGGGACAGGAGTTCCTACGAGCAGTACTTC,CASSVSSGARDRSSYEQYF
NA,NA,TRBV6-5,TRBJ1-5,TGTGCCAGCCAAAAGACGGGTACAAGCAATCAGCCCCAGCATTTT,CASQKTGTSNQPQHF
NA,NA,TRBV3-1/TRBV3-2,TRBJ1-4,TGTGCCAGCAGCCAAGATTACGGGGAGCCTAAACTGTTTTTT,CASSQDYGEPKLFF
NA,NA,TRBV4-1,TRBJ1-4,TGCGCCAGCAGCCCTTTACCGGGTAATGAAAAACTGTTTTTT,CASSPLPGNEKLFF
NA,TRBD1,TRBV19,TRBJ2-7,TGTGCCAGTAGTATGGGGACAGGGTACGTGGTGGACGAGCAGTACTTC,CASSMGTGYVVDEQYF
NA,TRBD1,TRBV5-1,TRBJ2-7,TGCGCCAGCAGCTTGACGTTTACAGGGGACGAGCAGTACTTC,CASSLTFTGDEQYF
few,TRBD1,TRBV10-3,TRBJ1-6,TGTGCCATCACCACAGGGGGCGGGGATCCCCTCCACTTT,CAITTGGGDPLHF
NA,NA,TRBV6-6,TRBJ1-6,TGTGCCAGCCGGGACACCGAGAATTCACCCCTCCACTTT,CASRDTENSPLHF
once,TRBD1,TRBV28,TRBJ1-2,TGTGCCAGCAGTCCCCAGGGGGCCAGTGAATCCTATGGCTACACCTTC,CASSPQGASESYGYTF
NA,NA,TRBV3-1/TRBV3-2,TRBJ2-1,TGTGCCAGCAGCCGACTATGGCGAAATGAGCAGTTCTTC,CASSRLWRNEQFF
NA,TRBD2,TRBV6-5,TRBJ2-1,TGTGCCAGCAGTCCCTCCGGGACTAACTACAATGAGCAGTTCTTC,CASSPSGTNYNEQFF
few,NA,TRBV7-2,TRBJ1-2,TGTGCCAGCAGGGCCAGGGACACAACTAACTATGGCTACACCTTC,CASRARDTTNYGYTF
NA,NA,TRBV4-2,TRBJ1-4,TGTGCCAGCAGCCCAGGGACACTTAATGAAAAACTGTTTTTT,CASSPGTLNEKLFF
NA,NA,TRBV5-1,TRBJ1-5,TGCGCCAGCAGCTTGGCAGGAGGTAGCAATCAGCCCCAGCATTTT,CASSLAGGSNQPQHF
NA,NA,TRBV7-9,TRBJ2-5,TGTGCCAGCAGCTTAGCGTCCGGGAAGGAGACCCAGTACTTC,CASSLASGKETQYF
once,NA,TRBV6-5,TRBJ2-5,TGTGCCAGCAGGGCTCCAGGGTCAGTCTTAGAGACCCAGTACTTC,CASRAPGSVLETQYF
NA,NA,TRBV25-1,TRBJ1-6,TGTGCCAGCAGTCGGATCGACAGTAGCTCCTATAATTCACCCCTCCACTTT,CASSRIDSSSYNSPLHF
NA,TRBD2,TRBV6-2/TRBV6-3,TRBJ2-3,TGTGCCAGCAGTCTGGGACTAGCCCACACAGATACGCAGTATTTT,CASSLGLAHTDTQYF
NA,TRBD2,TRBV27,TRBJ2-3,TGTGCCAGCAGTCCCCGTTGGAGCGGGGCCCCTAGCACAGATACGCAGTATTTT,CASSPRWSGAPSTDTQYF
NA,NA,TRBV4-1,TRBJ2-7,TGCGCCAGCAGCCAAAGTATCCGGGACACCTCCTACGAGCAGTACTTC,CASSQSIRDTSYEQYF
NA,NA,TRBV6-5,TRBJ2-2,TGTGCCACGATACAGGGGAACACCGGGGAGCTGTTTTTT,CATIQGNTGELFF
NA,NA,TRBV5-1,TRBJ1-6,TGCGCCAGCAGCCCCGAAGGGGCAACCCTCCACTTT,CASSPEGATLHF
NA,TRBD1,TRBV5-1,TRBJ1-4,TGCGCCAGCAGCTCGCAGGGGGCGGTTGATGAAAAACTGTTTTTT,CASSSQGAVDEKLFF
NA,TRBD2,TRBV5-6,TRBJ2-3,TGTGCCAGCAGCCGTACCCTAGCGGTGGAGGCAGATACGCAGTATTTT,CASSRTLAVEADTQYF
NA,TRBD2,TRBV11-2,TRBJ2-7,TGTGCCACCAGGGGACTAGCGGGAGGCTACGAGCAGTACTTC,CATRGLAGGYEQYF
NA,NA,TRBV4-1,TRBJ1-2,TGCGCCAGCAGCCAAGGAGAAATCTATGGCTACACCTTC,CASSQGEIYGYTF
few,NA,TRBV6-1,TRBJ2-3,TGTGCCAGCAGTGAGTCAAGGGGGATCACAGATACGCAGTATTTT,CASSESRGITDTQYF
NA,NA,TRBV5-1,TRBJ1-1,TGCGCCAGCAGCTTTTCGGCAGGAGGGGTGAACACTGAAGCTTTCTTT,CASSFSAGGVNTEAFF
NA,TRBD1,TRBV28,TRBJ2-4,TGTGCCAGCAGCTCGACAGGGTTAGCCAAAAACATTCAGTACTTC,CASSSTGLAKNIQYF
NA,NA,TRBV29-1,TRBJ1-1,TGCAGCGGGGAGGGGGATTACACTGAAGCTTTCTTT,CSGEGDYTEAFF
NA,TRBD1,TRBV11-3,TRBJ2-3,TGTGCCAGCAGCTACCGGGACAGGGCGGGAACAGATACGCAGTATTTT,CASSYRDRAGTDTQYF
NA,TRBD2,TRBV20-1,TRBJ2-7,TGCAGTGCTAGTCCCCGGACTAGCCGGGACTGGTACGAGCAGTACTTC,CSASPRTSRDWYEQYF
NA,TRBD1,TRBV5-6,TRBJ1-3,TGTGCCAGCAGCTTGGGGACAGGGATACTGCCTGGAAACACCATATATTTT,CASSLGTGILPGNTIYF
once,NA,TRBV3-1/TRBV3-2,TRBJ1-1,TGTGCCAGCAGCCCAAAGCGGGCCGCGACTGAAGCTTTCTTT,CASSPKRAATEAFF
once,NA,TRBV2,TRBJ2-1,TGTGCCAGCAGTCCGGACACGTTTAATGAGCAGTTCTTC,CASSPDTFNEQFF
NA,TRBD1,TRBV6-5,TRBJ1-1,TGTGCCAGCAGCAGGACAGGTGTGAACACTGAAGCTTTCTTT,CASSRTGVNTEAFF